One sample yielded the 27 T cell receptor beta chains listed below, sequenced in a study of response to subunit inactivated influenza vaccine. A single record per CDR3 protein comes from TCRdb applying MiXCR to the RT-PCR reads. The table lists more than 550,000 distinct CDR3 sequences, approximately 10% of them singletons. These sequences were also reported in another study, on T cells expressing NK-cell markers. As that study records: 5'RACE template switching with UMIs produced the TCR beta cDNA.

This specimen was PBMCs from blood, taken on the day of vaccination. These receptors were obtained from a man in his fifties or sixties who received an inactivated influenza vaccine.

This clonotype was detected only a few times. The chain joins TRBV6-1 to TRBJ2-1; 14 bases match TRBD2. CDR3 length: 15 amino acids. The V and J ends lost 6 bases and 10 bases, in that order; junction bases with no gene match: 8. Per the germline V gene, CDR1 is MNHNS and CDR2 is SASEGT. CDR3 sequence reads: CASSPTSGRASEQFF. The CDR3 DNA is TGTGCCAGCAGCCCGACTAGCGGGAGGGCCAGCGAGCAGTTCTTC.

This clonotype was counted a few times. The chain joins TRBV9 to TRBJ2-7, with TRBD2 matching 9 bases. V gave up 2 bases and J gave up 7 bases; unmatched junction bases: 10. In germline, CDR1 is SGDLS, CDR2 YYNGEE. This CDR3 region has 15 residues. CDR3 DNA sequence: TGTGCCAGCAGCGTGTCTAGCGGGGTATTAATAGAGCAGTACTTC. Encoded protein: CASSVSSGVLIEQYF. Supplemented by reference TRBV9 and TRBJ2-7, the full variable domain reads DSGVTQTPKHLITATGQRVTLRCSPRSGDLSVYWYQQSLDQGLQFLIQYYNGEERAKGNILERFSAQQFPDLHSELNLSSLELGDSALYFCASSVSSGVLIEQYFGPGTRLTVT.

This clonotype was picked up a small number of times. The rearrangement links TRBV4-2 to TRBJ2-1; 8 nucleotides line up with TRBD2. Germline V CDR1 and CDR2: LGHNA, YNFKEQ. The V gene end was trimmed by 0 bases and the J gene end by 8 bases; junction bases not matched to a gene: 6. This CDR3 spans 15 amino acids. The CDR3 loop reads CASSQERGTSHEQFF. The CDR3 DNA reads as TGTGCCAGCAGCCAAGAACGGGGGACTAGTCATGAGCAGTTCTTC.

This chain's CDR3 is CASRLWEGGSETQYF. DNA of the CDR3: TGTGCCAGCAGACTTTGGGAGGGAGGTTCGGAGACCCAGTACTTC. The rearrangement links TRBV7-2 to TRBJ2-5; 7 nucleotides align to TRBD2. Germline V lookup: CDR1 SGHTA, CDR2 FQGNSA. V shed 6 bases and J 5 bases; nucleotides not matched to a gene: 12. This CDR3 is 15 amino acids long.

This clonotype was seen a handful of times. This chain links TRBV6-2 or TRBV6-3 with TRBJ1-6; D might be TRBD1 (5 bases). Trimming took 5 bases from V and 0 from J, leaving 11 bases between them. Germline V gene sequence: CDR1 MNHEY, CDR2 SVGEGT. The CDR3 extends over 16 amino acids. DNA of the CDR3: TGTGCCAGCAGTCAGACAGCGAGCTCCTATAATTCACCCCTCCACTTT. This gives the protein CASSQTASSYNSPLHF.

This sequence joins TRBV11-2 and TRBJ2-7, with 10 bases fitting TRBD1. This CDR3 region has 16 residues. CDR1 SGHAT and CDR2 FQNNGV come from the germline V gene. V dropped 0 bases and J dropped 9; count of bases not matched to a gene: 11. CDR3 in amino acids: CASSLEPGTGVTGQYF. Written as DNA, the CDR3 is TGTGCCAGCAGCTTAGAGCCCGGGACAGGGGTGACGGGGCAGTACTTC. Full variable domain (outside the CDR3, taken from reference TRBV11-2 and TRBJ2-7): EAGVAQSPRYKIIEKRQSVAFWCNPISGHATLYWYQQILGQGPKLLIQFQNNGVVDDSQLPKDRFSAERLKGVDSTLKIQPAKLEDSAVYLCASSLEPGTGVTGQYFGPGTRLTVT.

The rearrangement uses TRBV7-2 and TRBJ2-1; D is undetermined. Trimming pared 3 bases from V and 3 bases from J, leaving 9 bases between. CDR3 length: 14 amino acids. Germline V gives CDR1 SGHTA, CDR2 FQGNSA. The CDR3 loop reads CASSFTRRYNEQFF. The CDR3, as DNA: TGTGCCAGCAGCTTTACCCGACGCTACAATGAGCAGTTCTTC.

The rearrangement joins TRBV20-1 to TRBJ2-3; the D gene is possibly TRBD2 (6 bases). Germline CDR1 reads DFQATT; CDR2 reads SNEGSKA (reference sequence). Trimming removed 6 bases from V and 0 bases from J, with 7 bases in between. The CDR3 length is 12 residues. In DNA form, the CDR3 reads TGCAGTGCGGGGACTAGCACAGATACGCAGTATTTT. Translating it yields CSAGTSTDTQYF.

This clonotype was observed at least ten times. The gene calls are TRBV7-9 and TRBJ2-4, with D unresolved. Germline V lookup: CDR1 SEHNR, CDR2 FQNEAQ (reference sequence). Trimming cost V 1 base and J 8 bases, with 12 bases left between them. The CDR3 is 14 amino acids. CDR3 residues: CASSLELMWYIQYF. The CDR3 bases are TGTGCCAGCAGCTTAGAGCTCATGTGGTACATTCAGTACTTC.

This chain links TRBV14 with TRBJ2-5, with D maybe TRBD2 (5 bases). Germline assignment: CDR1 SGHDN and CDR2 FVKESK. This CDR3 has 14 residues. V was clipped by 1 base and J by 4 bases, with 10 bases between them. CDR3 sequence reads: CASSQVDWGETQYF. As DNA, the CDR3 is TGTGCCAGCAGCCAAGTGGACTGGGGAGAGACCCAGTACTTC.

The chain joins TRBV6-2 or TRBV6-3 to TRBJ2-5, with D unresolved. This CDR3 is 15 amino acids long. CDR1 and CDR2 (germline): MNHEY, SVGEGT. With 7 bases removed from V and 2 bases from J, the gap between germline ends came to 17 bases. CDR3 protein: CASTSRSPAQETQYF. The CDR3 nucleotides read TGTGCCAGCACGTCTCGGTCTCCAGCGCAAGAGACCCAGTACTTC.

The chain combines TRBV5-1 with TRBJ2-5; 10 bases are a match to TRBD2. V shed 6 bases, J shed 3 bases, and the junction held 5 bases outside the gene matches. CDR3 size: 14 residues. The germline gives CDR1 SGHRS, CDR2 YFSETQ. The DNA of the CDR3 is TGCGCCAGCAACCCCGGGACTAGCGAAGAGACCCAGTACTTC. Translation: CASNPGTSEETQYF.

The chain couples TRBV20-1 to TRBJ2-3; TRBD1 is a possible D gene (5 bases). The ends were cut back, 6 bases at V and 2 bases at J, with 12 bases in the middle. The V gene's germline CDR1 is DFQATT and CDR2 SNEGSKA (reference sequence). CDR3 length: 13 amino acids. This CDR3 is CSAGARNTDTQYF. The DNA of the CDR3 is TGCAGTGCAGGGGCCCGTAACACAGATACGCAGTATTTT.

This clonotype was observed a few times. The chain joins TRBV20-1 to TRBJ2-7, with 8 nucleotides matching TRBD1. Germline loops: CDR1 DFQATT, CDR2 SNEGSKA (reference sequence). The CDR3 is 13 residues long. The CDR3: CRADRGSSYEQYF. The DNA of the CDR3 is TGCAGGGCAGACAGGGGAAGTTCCTACGAGCAGTACTTC.

This chain connects TRBV5-1 to TRBJ2-2; D may be TRBD2 (6 bases). Trimming cost V 0 bases and J 5 bases, with 14 bases left between them. The CDR3 runs 16 residues. CDR1 and CDR2 (germline): SGHRS, YFSETQ. The CDR3 nucleotides read TGCGCCAGCAGCTTGGGGTACGCTGCGGGAACCGGGGAGCTGTTTTTT. It translates to CASSLGYAAGTGELFF.

V gene TRBV20-1 combines with J gene TRBJ1-1, with 12 bases fitting TRBD1. The germline V gene has CDR1 DFQATT and CDR2 SNEGSKA (reference sequence). Trimming took 3 bases from V and 3 from J; bases not matched to a gene: 8. The CDR3 is 16 residues long. The CDR3 DNA follows: TGCAGTGCTAGTCCCGGGACAGGGGGCTCCTACACTGAAGCTTTCTTT. Its translation: CSASPGTGGSYTEAFF.

This clonotype was seen a few times. The DNA of the CDR3 is TGTGCCAGCAGCACGGACTCGTACAATGAGCAGTTCTTC. Translating it yields CASSTDSYNEQFF. This sequence joins TRBV6-2 or TRBV6-3 and TRBJ2-1, with D possibly being TRBD2 (5 bases). Trimming removed 6 bases from V and 4 bases from J, with 10 bases in between. Looked up from germline, CDR1 is MNHEY and CDR2 is SVGEGT. The CDR3 contains 13 residues.

In this sample, this clonotype turned up a few times. The chain has TRBV7-9 and TRBJ1-2; no definite D call. Looked up from germline, CDR1 is SEHNR and CDR2 is FQNEAQ (reference sequence). Deletions cut 3 bases from V and 4 bases from J, with 9 bases between. The CDR3 extends over 13 amino acids. CDR3 loop: CASSFAGFYGYTF. CDR3 DNA sequence: TGTGCCAGCAGCTTTGCGGGGTTCTATGGCTACACCTTC.

This clonotype came up a few times. The chain has TRBV6-1 and TRBJ2-3, with TRBD1 as a possible D gene (6 bases). V was shortened by 7 bases and J by 0 bases, with 23 bases between the two germline ends. Germline V lookup: CDR1 MNHNS, CDR2 SASEGT. CDR3 length: 18 amino acids. Here the CDR3 DNA reads TGTGCCAGCATTCCGACACTCCCGGGACAACCTAGCACAGATACGCAGTATTTT. Translating gives CASIPTLPGQPSTDTQYF.

This clonotype was seen many times. V is TRBV6-2 or TRBV6-3 and J is TRBJ2-2, with no clear D. From germline, CDR1 is MNHEY and CDR2 SVGEGT. This CDR3 spans 14 amino acids. With 5 bases removed from V and 3 bases from J, the gap between germline ends came to 10 bases. The CDR3 loop reads CASSRLLDTGELFF. The CDR3 DNA reads TGTGCCAGCAGTCGCCTATTGGACACCGGGGAGCTGTTTTTT.

This chain connects TRBV12-3 or TRBV12-4 to TRBJ2-1; 14 bases line up with TRBD2. The CDR3 spans 15 residues. The V and J ends lost 1 base and 14 bases, in that order; junction bases with no gene match: 7. The CDR3 here is CASSLGGTSGSREFF. In DNA form, the CDR3 reads TGTGCCAGCAGTTTAGGGGGGACTAGCGGGAGTAGGGAGTTCTTC.

This clonotype was seen more than once but under ten times. The chain recombines TRBV5-1 with TRBJ2-5, with 13 bases that match TRBD2. The CDR3 runs to 16 residues. With V trimmed by 4 bases and J by 5 bases, 8 bases remained unmatched. CDR1 and CDR2 from the germline V gene are SGHRS and YFSETQ. The CDR3 bases are TGCGCCAGCAGCAACGGACTAGCGGGAGTGGGCGAGACCCAGTACTTC. It is translated as CASSNGLAGVGETQYF.

The chain joins TRBV2 to TRBJ1-1, with D unresolved. The CDR3 has 14 residues. V shed 5 bases and J shed 7 bases, with 17 bases lying between them. Per the germline V gene, CDR1 is SNHLY and CDR2 is FYNNEI. This chain's CDR3 is CASSLNGRWGEAFF. The CDR3 nucleotides read TGTGCCAGCAGTCTGAACGGACGTTGGGGTGAAGCTTTCTTT.

This sequence joins TRBV7-2 and TRBJ2-1; the D is unclear. This CDR3 comprises 17 residues. V shed 5 bases and J shed 0 bases, with 17 bases lying between them. Germline CDR1 SGHTA, CDR2 FQGNSA. CDR3 sequence (DNA): TGTGCCAGCAGCGAAGAAGTGGGTACTTTCTCCTACAATGAGCAGTTCTTC. This codes for CASSEEVGTFSYNEQFF.

In this sample, this clonotype turned up a few times. The chain couples TRBV19 to TRBJ2-1, with a tentative D call TRBD2 (6 bases). Between the trimmed V and J ends, which lost 6 bases and 1 base, there was a span of 19 bases. This CDR3 comprises 17 residues. CDR1 and CDR2 from the germline V gene are LNHDA and SQIVND (reference sequence). The CDR3 loop is CASSSFRGTGSYNEQFF. CDR3 in DNA: TGTGCCAGTAGCTCTTTTCGGGGGACGGGTTCCTACAATGAGCAGTTCTTC.

This clonotype was counted many times. The J gene is TRBJ1-5, the V gene TRBV12-3 or TRBV12-4; TRBD1 matches 8 bases. This CDR3 spans 14 amino acids. After removal of 2 bases from V and 7 bases from J, the junction contained 4 bases not matched to a gene. CDR3 nucleotides: TGTGCCAGCAGTTTACAGGGGGCGAGACAGCCCCAGCATTTT. As protein: CASSLQGARQPQHF.

This rearrangement joins TRBV11-1 to TRBJ2-4, with D perhaps assigned TRBD1 or TRBD2 (7 bases each). The CDR3 loop spans 18 amino acids. CDR1 and CDR2 (germline): SGHAT, FQDESV (reference sequence). V was shortened by 2 bases and J by 6 bases, with 23 bases between the two germline ends. The CDR3 DNA reads as TGTGCCAGCAGCTTACCCGGTGGGAGGGGGCCAGGCAGAAACATTCAGTACTTC. Translated: CASSLPGGRGPGRNIQYF.